The present T cell receptor beta chain was sequenced within a study of beta chain features in type 1 diabetes (dated 2018 in TCRdb). Regarding the complete study: Mean age, gender distribution, total cell number and subset yield did not differ between patients and healthy donors. A total of over 90,000,000 sorted cells were examined across all samples, and a strong correlation was observed between cell number per subset and RNA yield. The study compared the TCRB repertoires of sorted circulating CD4+ T cell subsets in recently diagnosed type 1 diabetes patients with those in matched healthy donors. Naive and central memory subsets were obtained from all 28 donors, but regulatory and stem cell-like memory subsets were isolated from only 8 patients and 8 healthy donors. The paper as a whole reports these results and caveats: Patients with type 1 diabetes made fewer insertions and deleted more nucleotides at VDJ recombination sites, implying thymic rearrangement abnormalities. Naive, central memory and regulatory TCRB repertoires appeared to be more alike among patients than among healthy donors. PCR might favor shorter templates, but patient and control samples were amplified and corrected together, so any skew would affect both groups equally. Because cDNA was sequenced instead of genomic DNA, activated cells with high expression could be over-represented, although the groups did not differ in activation or CD3 levels. HLA sub-analyses involved small numbers of individuals, so any influence of HLA type on TCRB rearrangement remained unresolved. A moderate but significant shortening of TCRB CDR3 length was observed in type 1 diabetes patients in all four CD4+ subsets.

Each donor gave one peripheral blood draw, approximately 110 mL on average, collected into heparinised tubes. Naive, central memory, regulatory and stem cell-like memory CD4+ T cells were sorted on a BD FACSAria II using a panel including CD45RO, CCR7, CD25, CD127, CD95 and CD27. A purity above 95% was achieved for all sorted populations. PBMCs were separated immediately by Lymphoprep density gradient centrifugation and were stained directly, without being cultured. To minimize batch effects, samples were stained and sorted in pairs, one healthy donor with one patient per experiment. The entire amount of isolated RNA was reverse transcribed using the High Capacity cDNA Reverse Transcription Kit, so the sequenced TCRB transcripts were expressed ones. Deep immunoSEQ sequencing was performed on naive, central memory and regulatory T cell samples, with an average of approximately 3.9 million total reads per sample. After sorted cells were lysed in RLT buffer, RNA was extracted with DNase-treated RNeasy Micro or Mini kits, with the choice depending on cell number. Each cell subset was processed separately to prevent cross-contamination, with patient and healthy donor samples processed together. The immunoSEQ multiplex PCR was used to amplify TCRB sequences from cDNA, yielding 87-bp fragments that span the CDR3 region. Sequencing of the amplicons was performed on the Illumina HiSeq platform. As for the authors' bioinformatics: Synthetic template baselines were used to correct PCR bias computationally, reads within Hamming distance 2 were collapsed together, and singletons that could not be merged were discarded. Reads were aligned against IMGT to assign V, D and J genes, CDR3 length and insertions or deletions at six rearrangement sites. Within each subset, clonotype counts were normalized to sorted cell number, after which true diversity and Gini coefficients were computed with the tcR R package. Repertoire sharing was quantified using the overlap coefficient calculated on TCRB nucleotide sequences. As a proxy for the pre-selection repertoire, out-of-frame TCRB sequences from naive cells were analyzed. Held by TCRdb, this immuneACCESS table contains in-frame sequences only and omits some clones. Under half of the omission traces to an unresolved V gene where checked; the cause of the rest is unknown. V, J and clone size are taken as reported in that table, and D and trimming were inferred from the DNA itself. This sample comprises 350,000 to 450,000 clones, roughly 16% of them detected only once. Clones ranked in the top ten supply approximately 0.02% of the sample.

As concerns this clone: Its antigen is unknown. No quality values exist for individual bases; no much larger clone is one base distant.

The germline V gene specifies MDHEN as CDR1 and SYDVKM as CDR2. V loses 4 bases, J loses 5 bases, and the germline ends lie 20 bases apart. There are 16 amino acids in the CDR3, from cysteine to phenylalanine inclusive. Only the CDR3 portion is preserved as DNA: 48 bases, with reading frame beginning at the first base. Sample: naive CD4+ T cells from blood. The sample's cell subset or site, from its label and the paper: true naive CD4+ T cells. This sequence originates from a woman between 18 and 29 years old in good health. The chain uses TRBV28 and TRBJ1-1; TRBD1 could be the D gene, as 6 bases match. The CDR3 loop reads CASSSFLRGARTEAFF. Here is the DNA: TGTGCCAGCAGTTCTTTCCTGCGGGGGGCGAGAACTGAAGCTTTCTTT.